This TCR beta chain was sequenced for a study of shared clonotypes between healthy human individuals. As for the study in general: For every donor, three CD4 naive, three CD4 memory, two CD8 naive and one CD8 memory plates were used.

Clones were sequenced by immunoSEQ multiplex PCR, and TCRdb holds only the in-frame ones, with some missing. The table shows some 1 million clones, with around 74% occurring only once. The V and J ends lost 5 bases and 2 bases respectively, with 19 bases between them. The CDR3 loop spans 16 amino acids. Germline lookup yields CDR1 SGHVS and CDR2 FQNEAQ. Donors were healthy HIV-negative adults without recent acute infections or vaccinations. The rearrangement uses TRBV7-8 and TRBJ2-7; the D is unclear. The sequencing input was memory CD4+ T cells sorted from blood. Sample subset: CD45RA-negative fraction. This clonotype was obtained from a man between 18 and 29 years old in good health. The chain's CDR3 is CASSPSGQVLTYEQYF. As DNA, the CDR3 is TGTGCCAGCAGCCCTAGTGGCCAGGTCCTAACCTACGAGCAGTACTTC. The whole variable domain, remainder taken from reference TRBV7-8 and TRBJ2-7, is GAGVSQSPRYKVAKRGQDVALRCDPISGHVSLFWYQQALGQGPEFLTYFQNEAQLDKSGLPSDRFFAERPEGSVSTLKIQRTQQEDSAVYLCASSPSGQVLTYEQYFGPGTRLTVT.